The rows below give T cell receptor beta chains drawn from one sample of a study of blood T cell repertoires in COVID-19. Generated by immunoSEQ multiplex PCR, the TCRdb table keeps only in-frame clones and is missing some. The sample has 45,000 to 60,000 clones; around 84% are singletons. The sequencing sample was made of peripheral blood. The source of these receptors is a man aged 45-60 years with acute or convalescent COVID-19. CDR3s leave out the opening cysteine and the closing phenylalanine or tryptophan.

j_gene: TRBJ2-1; v_gene: TRBV5-8; CDR3aa: ASSFSGGFYNEQF
j_gene: TRBJ1-2; v_gene: TRBV12-3/TRBV12-4; CDR3aa: ASSRQGFYGYT
j_gene: TRBJ2-7; v_gene: TRBV6-5; CDR3aa: ASSRGQASSYEQY
j_gene: TRBJ2-1; v_gene: TRBV5-1; CDR3aa: ASSLRTAFYNEQF
j_gene: TRBJ1-4; v_gene: TRBV7-3; CDR3aa: ASSPGTRQGEKLF
j_gene: TRBJ2-4; v_gene: TRBV5-5; CDR3aa: ASSLGLAKNIQY
j_gene: TRBJ1-2; v_gene: TRBV10-1; CDR3aa: ASSEFGEPANYGYT
j_gene: TRBJ2-3; v_gene: TRBV9; CDR3aa: ASSVRAGHTDTQY
j_gene: TRBJ1-2; v_gene: TRBV29-1; CDR3aa: SVEGAVGYGYT
j_gene: TRBJ2-3; v_gene: TRBV7-3; CDR3aa: ASSRDREDTQY
j_gene: TRBJ1-6; v_gene: TRBV5-1; CDR3aa: ASSPDRVNSPLH
j_gene: TRBJ2-5; v_gene: TRBV19; CDR3aa: ASSSTGFRETQY
j_gene: TRBJ1-1; v_gene: TRBV18; CDR3aa: ASSPNPGRKDTEAF